This TCR beta chain was sequenced for a study of somatic mutations in cytotoxic T cells in rheumatoid arthritis. Study-wide context: Flow-sorting brought some V beta antibody-stained T-cell populations to nearly 100% purity, V beta1+ cells sequenced for TCRB among them. Study-level findings and limits: Comparison of CD8+ T-cell clonality between rheumatoid arthritis patients and age-matched healthy controls yielded no significant difference. It was in rheumatoid arthritis patients, but not in healthy controls, that CD8+ clonality increased with age.

V was trimmed by 6 bases and J by 5 bases, leaving 8 bases between them. Germline V gene lookup returns CDR1 ENHRY and CDR2 SYGVKD. This CDR3 region has 11 residues. The table came from immunoSEQ multiplex PCR; TCRdb's copy has only in-frame clones and leaves some out. The top ten clones hold over 4% of a sample with about 26,000 clones, around 80% of them seen once. The healthy control group was made up of blood donors, who had a median age of about 50 years (range about 21-75) and were 55% female. As concerns this clone: Its antigen is currently unknown.

The sequencing input was CD8+ T cells sorted from blood. The source is a man aged 50-60 years in good health. The J gene is TRBJ2-7, the V gene TRBV10-3, with TRBD1 as a possible D gene (6 bases). DNA of the CDR3: TGTGCCATCAGGAGGGGGAACGAGCAGTACTTC. Translation gives CAIRRGNEQYF.